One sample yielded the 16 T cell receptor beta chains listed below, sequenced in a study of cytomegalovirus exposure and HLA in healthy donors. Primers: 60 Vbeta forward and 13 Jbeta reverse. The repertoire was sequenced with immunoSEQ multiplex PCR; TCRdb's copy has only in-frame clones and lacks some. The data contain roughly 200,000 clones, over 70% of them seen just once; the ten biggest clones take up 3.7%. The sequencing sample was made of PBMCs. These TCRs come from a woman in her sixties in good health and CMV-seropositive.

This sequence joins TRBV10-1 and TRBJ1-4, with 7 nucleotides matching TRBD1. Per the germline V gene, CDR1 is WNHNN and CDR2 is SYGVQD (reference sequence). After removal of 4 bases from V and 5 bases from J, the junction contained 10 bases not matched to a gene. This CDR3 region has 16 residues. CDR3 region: CASSVSRQGQNEKLFF. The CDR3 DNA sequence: TGCGCCAGCAGTGTTTCCAGACAGGGCCAGAATGAAAAACTGTTTTTT.

In DNA form, the CDR3 reads TGTGCCAGCAGCCCAGGACAGGGGAGCTCTGGAAACACCATATATTTT. Translating gives CASSPGQGSSGNTIYF. The J gene is TRBJ1-3, the V gene TRBV7-9, with 9 positions matching TRBD1. This CDR3 region has 16 residues. V lost 5 bases and J lost 0; bases outside the gene matches: 5. Germline V gives CDR1 SEHNR, CDR2 FQNEAQ (reference sequence).

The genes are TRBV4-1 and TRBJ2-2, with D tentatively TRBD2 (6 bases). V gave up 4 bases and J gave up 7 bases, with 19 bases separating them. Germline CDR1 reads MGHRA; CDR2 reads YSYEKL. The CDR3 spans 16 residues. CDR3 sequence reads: CASSRLMGTGGGELFF. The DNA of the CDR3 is TGCGCCAGCAGCCGGTTAATGGGAACCGGGGGCGGGGAGCTGTTTTTT.

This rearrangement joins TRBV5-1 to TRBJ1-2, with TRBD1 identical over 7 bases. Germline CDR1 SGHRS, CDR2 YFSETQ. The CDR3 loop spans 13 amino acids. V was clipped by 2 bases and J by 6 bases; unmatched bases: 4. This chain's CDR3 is CASSFRQGHGYTF. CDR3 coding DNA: TGCGCCAGCAGCTTCCGACAGGGTCATGGCTACACCTTC.

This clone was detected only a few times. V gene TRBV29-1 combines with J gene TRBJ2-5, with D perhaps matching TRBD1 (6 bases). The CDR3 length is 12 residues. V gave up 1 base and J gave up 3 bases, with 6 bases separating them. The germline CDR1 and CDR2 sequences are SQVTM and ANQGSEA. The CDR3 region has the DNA TGCAGCGTTGAAGGGGACAAAGAGACCCAGTACTTC. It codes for CSVEGDKETQYF.

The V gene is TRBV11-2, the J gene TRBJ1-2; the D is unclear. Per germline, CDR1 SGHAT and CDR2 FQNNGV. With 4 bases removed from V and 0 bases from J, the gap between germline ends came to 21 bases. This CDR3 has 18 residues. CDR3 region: CASSSWRRGPKANYGYTF. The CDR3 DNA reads TGTGCCAGCAGCTCTTGGCGACGAGGGCCTAAAGCTAACTATGGCTACACCTTC.

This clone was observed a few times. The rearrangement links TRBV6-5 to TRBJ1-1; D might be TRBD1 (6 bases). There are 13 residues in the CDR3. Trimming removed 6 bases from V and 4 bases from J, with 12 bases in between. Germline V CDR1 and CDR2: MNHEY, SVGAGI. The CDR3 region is CASSLAGATEAFF. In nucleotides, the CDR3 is TGTGCCAGCAGCCTCGCGGGGGCCACTGAAGCTTTCTTT.

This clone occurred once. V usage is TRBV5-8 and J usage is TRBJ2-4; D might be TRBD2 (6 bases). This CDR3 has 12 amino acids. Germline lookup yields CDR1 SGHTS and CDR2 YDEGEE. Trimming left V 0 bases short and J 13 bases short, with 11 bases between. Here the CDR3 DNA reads TGTGCCAGCAGCTTGGCCAAAGGAGGGCAGTACTTC. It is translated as CASSLAKGGQYF.

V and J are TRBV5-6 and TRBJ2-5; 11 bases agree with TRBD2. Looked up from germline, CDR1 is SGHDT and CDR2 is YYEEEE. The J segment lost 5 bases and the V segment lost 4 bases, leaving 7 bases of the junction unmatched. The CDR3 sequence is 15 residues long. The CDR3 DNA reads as TGTGCCAGCAGCCGTCGACTAGCGGGGAGGGAGACCCAGTACTTC. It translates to CASSRRLAGRETQYF.

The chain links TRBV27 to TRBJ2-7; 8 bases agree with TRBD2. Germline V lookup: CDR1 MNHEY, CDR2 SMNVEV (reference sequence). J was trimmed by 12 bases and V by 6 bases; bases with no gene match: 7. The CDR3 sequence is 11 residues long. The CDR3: CASRRYSGAYF. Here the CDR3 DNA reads TGTGCCAGCAGGAGATATAGCGGGGCGTACTTC.

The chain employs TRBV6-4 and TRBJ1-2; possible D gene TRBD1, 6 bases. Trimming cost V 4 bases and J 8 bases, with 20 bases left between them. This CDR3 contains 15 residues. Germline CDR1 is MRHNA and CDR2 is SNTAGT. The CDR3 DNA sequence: TGTGCCAGCAGTGTCGGATCAACAGGGTGGAGCGGCTACACCTTC. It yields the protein CASSVGSTGWSGYTF.

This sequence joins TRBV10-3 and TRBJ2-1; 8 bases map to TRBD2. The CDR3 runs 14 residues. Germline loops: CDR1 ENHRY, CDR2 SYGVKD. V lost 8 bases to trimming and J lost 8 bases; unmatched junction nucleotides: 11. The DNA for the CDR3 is TGTGCCATCCCATTCGGGAGGGCTTCCGATGAGCAGTTCTTC. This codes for CAIPFGRASDEQFF.

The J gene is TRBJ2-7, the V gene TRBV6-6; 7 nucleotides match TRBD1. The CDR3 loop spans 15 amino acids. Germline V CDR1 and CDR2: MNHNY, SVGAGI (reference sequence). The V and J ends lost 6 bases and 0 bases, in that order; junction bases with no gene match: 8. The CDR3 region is CASREDRVLSYEQYF. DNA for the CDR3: TGTGCCAGCAGGGAAGACAGGGTTCTCTCCTACGAGCAGTACTTC.

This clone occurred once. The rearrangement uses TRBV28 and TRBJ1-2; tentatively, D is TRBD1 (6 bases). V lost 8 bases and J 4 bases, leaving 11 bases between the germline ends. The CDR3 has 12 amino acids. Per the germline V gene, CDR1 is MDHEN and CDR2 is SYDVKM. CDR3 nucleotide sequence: TGTGCCAGCGTAGGGACAATCTATGGCTACACCTTC. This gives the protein CASVGTIYGYTF.

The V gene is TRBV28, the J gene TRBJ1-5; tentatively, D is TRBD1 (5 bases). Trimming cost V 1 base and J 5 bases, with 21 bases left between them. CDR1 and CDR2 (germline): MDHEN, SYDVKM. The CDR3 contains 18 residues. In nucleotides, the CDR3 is TGTGCCAGCAGTTTATTATTGGCGGACAATCGCCGGGATCAGCCCCAGCATTTT. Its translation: CASSLLLADNRRDQPQHF.

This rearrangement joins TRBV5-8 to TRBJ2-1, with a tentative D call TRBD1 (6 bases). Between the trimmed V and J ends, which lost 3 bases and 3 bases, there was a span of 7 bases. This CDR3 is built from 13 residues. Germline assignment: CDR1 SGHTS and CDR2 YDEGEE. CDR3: CASSWDIYNEQFF. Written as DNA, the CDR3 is TGTGCCAGCAGCTGGGACATCTACAATGAGCAGTTCTTC.